This TCR beta chain was sequenced during a study of T cells in Graves' hyperthyroidism and ophthalmopathy. Study outcomes and limitations: With a median lead of 6.5 months before onset, the model predicted ophthalmopathy.

This CDR3 comprises 16 residues. V was clipped by 4 bases and J by 4 bases, with 19 bases between them. Germline V CDR1 and CDR2: MNHEY, SMNVEV (reference sequence). In making diagnoses, clinical symptoms, serum thyroxine and TRAb, thyroid ultrasound and orbital computed tomography were all used. Amplified regions were TCR beta CDR3 sequences from RNA transcripts. RT-PCR in the first round (using the HTBI primer set) targeted the TCR CDR3. TCRdb analysed the multiplex PCR reads with MiXCR anew, one entry per CDR3 protein. The sample yields 640,000 or so distinct CDR3 sequences, roughly 15% seen once. This clonotype was seen at least ten times. Antigen unknown.

This clonotype was sampled from a woman between 40 and 55 years old with Graves' ophthalmopathy. The rearrangement joins TRBV27 to TRBJ1-2; D may be TRBD1 (6 bases). The specimen was blood. The CDR3 nucleotides read TGTGCCAGCAGTTCTGCCGGGACAAGGGGCGCCTATGGCTACACCTTC. This encodes CASSSAGTRGAYGYTF.